These 9 T cell receptor beta chains came from one sample sequenced in a study of T cell changes during pregnancy in multiple sclerosis. Sequencing used immunoSEQ multiplex PCR; TCRdb keeps in-frame clones, though not all of them. In the table there are about 44,000 clones, around 96% of which are singletons. The sequencing used peripheral blood, collected in the second trimester of pregnancy. The receptor set was obtained from a female donor with multiple sclerosis, enrolled in a pregnancy study.

The V gene is TRBV15, the J gene TRBJ2-6, with 7 bases lining up with TRBD1. The CDR3 covers 15 residues. V trimming: 3 bases; J trimming: 2 bases; junction bases outside the gene matches: 1. Germline V CDR1 and CDR2: LNHNV, YYDKDF (reference sequence). CDR3 sequence (DNA): TGTGCCACCAGCAGTGGGACAGCTGGGGCCAACGTCCTGACTTTC. Amino acid sequence: CATSSGTAGANVLTF.

The chain has TRBV28 and TRBJ2-1, with 8 positions matching TRBD1. Germline V lookup: CDR1 MDHEN, CDR2 SYDVKM. Trimming cost V 5 bases and J 7 bases; bases outside gene matches: 7. The CDR3 extends over 14 amino acids. This CDR3 reads CASSTGQGWNEQFF. CDR3 nucleotides: TGTGCCAGCAGTACCGGACAGGGATGGAATGAGCAGTTCTTC.

The chain recombines TRBV6-1 with TRBJ1-4; D might be TRBD1 (6 bases). The CDR3 runs 15 residues. Trimming pared 8 bases from V and 8 bases from J, leaving 21 bases between. Per germline, CDR1 MNHNS and CDR2 SASEGT. DNA for the CDR3: TGTGCCAGCGGCGTTGGTAGGGGGGGCGGCGAAAAACTGTTTTTT. It codes for CASGVGRGGGEKLFF.

This clone was seen once. The rearrangement links TRBV7-8 to TRBJ2-7; perhaps TRBD1 as D (5 bases). This CDR3 comprises 13 residues. Germline CDR1 SGHVS, CDR2 FQNEAQ. Trimming shortened V by 5 bases and J by 5 bases, and 13 bases separated the two germline ends. CDR3 loop: CASSPDSTHEQYF. The DNA for the CDR3 is TGTGCCAGCAGCCCCGACAGTACCCACGAGCAGTACTTC. The variable domain in full, with the rest retrieved from reference TRBV7-8 and TRBJ2-7, is GAGVSQSPRYKVAKRGQDVALRCDPISGHVSLFWYQQALGQGPEFLTYFQNEAQLDKSGLPSDRFFAERPEGSVSTLKIQRTQQEDSAVYLCASSPDSTHEQYFGPGTRLTVT.

The chain joins TRBV5-4 to TRBJ1-1; D is undetermined. Germline CDR1 reads SGHNT; CDR2 reads YYREEE (reference sequence). The CDR3 contains 13 residues. V shed 0 bases and J shed 0 bases, with 3 bases lying between them. CDR3 loop: CASSLAVNTEAFF. DNA for the CDR3: TGTGCCAGCAGCTTGGCGGTGAACACTGAAGCTTTCTTT.

This sequence joins TRBV27 and TRBJ2-5; 11 nucleotides agree with TRBD2. CDR3 length: 17 amino acids. Germline values: CDR1 MNHEY, CDR2 SMNVEV (reference sequence). The ends lost 3 bases at V and 0 bases at J; junction bases unmatched: 6. CDR3 sequence: CASSLVSGRAYQETQYF. CDR3 in DNA: TGTGCCAGCAGTTTGGTTAGCGGGAGGGCTTACCAAGAGACCCAGTACTTC.

The chain uses TRBV7-8 and TRBJ1-2; 8 bases match TRBD1. Per germline, CDR1 SGHVS and CDR2 FQNEAQ. This CDR3 is 14 amino acids long. After removal of 3 bases from V and 8 bases from J, the junction contained 8 bases not matched to a gene. DNA of the CDR3: TGTGCCAGCAGCTTTTCAGGGGGCTCGGGGGGCTACACCTTC. Its translation is CASSFSGGSGGYTF.

This clone was observed a single time. The rearrangement uses TRBV6-5 and TRBJ2-7; D might be TRBD1 (6 bases). Trimming pared 2 bases from V and 5 bases from J, leaving 10 bases between. The CDR3 runs 13 residues. Per germline, CDR1 MNHEY and CDR2 SVGAGI. Written as DNA, the CDR3 is TGTGCCAGCAGTTACCAGGGGATCCACGAGCAGTACTTC. Protein: CASSYQGIHEQYF.

This chain uses TRBV10-3 with TRBJ1-1; D possibly corresponds to TRBD1 (5 bases). Germline V gene lookup returns CDR1 ENHRY and CDR2 SYGVKD. CDR3 length: 14 residues. V was shortened by 3 bases and J by 1 base, with 9 bases between the two germline ends. The CDR3 reads CAISETGSNTEAFF. For the CDR3, the DNA is TGTGCCATCAGTGAAACAGGCTCGAACACTGAAGCTTTCTTT.